This TCR beta chain was captured by sequencing in a study of Graves' ophthalmopathy and Graves' hyperthyroidism. This clonotype appeared many times. RNA transcripts provided the template for amplifying TCR beta CDR3 regions. The first round was an RT-PCR with HTBI primers, and the second round was a multiplex PCR. TCRdb re-analysed the multiplex PCR reads in MiXCR, keeping a single row per CDR3 protein. The sample holds about 480,000 distinct CDR3 sequences; 14% are singletons and the top ten take 9.8%. Trimming shortened V by 5 bases and J by 5 bases, and 7 bases separated the two germline ends. The germline CDR1 and CDR2 sequences are SGHVS and FNYEAQ. CDR3 size: 11 residues.

The sequenced sample consisted of blood. The sequence derives from a woman aged 30 to 39 with Graves' ophthalmopathy. This chain links TRBV7-6 with TRBJ2-7; D call uncertain. CDR3 residues: CASSPGHEQYF. The CDR3 DNA sequence: TGTGCCAGCAGCCCCGGGCACGAGCAGTACTTC.